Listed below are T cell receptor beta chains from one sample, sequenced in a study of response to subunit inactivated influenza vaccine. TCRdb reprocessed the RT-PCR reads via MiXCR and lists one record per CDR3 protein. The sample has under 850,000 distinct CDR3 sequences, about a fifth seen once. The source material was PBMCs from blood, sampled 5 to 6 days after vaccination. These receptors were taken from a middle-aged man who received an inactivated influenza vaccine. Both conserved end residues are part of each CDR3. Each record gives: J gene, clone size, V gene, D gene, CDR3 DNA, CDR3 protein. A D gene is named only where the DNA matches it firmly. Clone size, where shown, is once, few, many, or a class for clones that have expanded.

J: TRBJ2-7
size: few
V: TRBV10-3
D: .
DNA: TGTGCCATCAGGGACAGAAGCTCCTACGAGCAGTACTTC
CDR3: CAIRDRSSYEQYF

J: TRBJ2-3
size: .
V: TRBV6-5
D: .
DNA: TGTGCCAGCAGTTACTCTCTCTGGGAGGACACGCAGTATTTT
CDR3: CASSYSLWEDTQYF

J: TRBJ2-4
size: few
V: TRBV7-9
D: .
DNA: TGTGCCAGCAGCTCTCTGGACTCCACGGCCAAAAACATTCAGTACTTC
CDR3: CASSSLDSTAKNIQYF

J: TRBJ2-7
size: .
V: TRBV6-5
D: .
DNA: TGTGCCAGCAGTTACCTACTGGGGGGACGGCCCCTCGAGCAGTACTTC
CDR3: CASSYLLGGRPLEQYF

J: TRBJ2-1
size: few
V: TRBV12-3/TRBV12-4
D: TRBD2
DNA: TGTGCCAGCAGTGGGACTAGCGGGAGTAGGTATGAGCAGTTCTTC
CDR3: CASSGTSGSRYEQFF

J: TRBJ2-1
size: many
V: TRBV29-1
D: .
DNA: TGCAGCGCACCCCGGTCGGGGGTGTTCTACAATGAGCAGTTCTTC
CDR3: CSAPRSGVFYNEQFF

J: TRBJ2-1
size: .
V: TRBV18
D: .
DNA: TGTGCCAGCTCACCCTTCCCAAGGGGTGGGAATGAGCAGTTCTTC
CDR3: CASSPFPRGGNEQFF

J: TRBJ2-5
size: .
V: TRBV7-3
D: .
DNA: TGTGCCAGCAGCTCTCATATCCAGGAGACCCAGTACTTC
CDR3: CASSSHIQETQYF

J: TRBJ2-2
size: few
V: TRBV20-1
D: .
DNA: TGCAGTGCTAGACGGGGGTCGAACACCGGGGAGCTGTTTTTT
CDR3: CSARRGSNTGELFF

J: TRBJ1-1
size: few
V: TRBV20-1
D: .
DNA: TGCAGTGCGCCCAGGGTCCAACAAGCTTTCTTT
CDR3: CSAPRVQQAFF

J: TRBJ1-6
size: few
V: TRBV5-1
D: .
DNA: TGCGCCAGCAGCGAACCCGGGCCGGAGTCACCCCTCCACTTT
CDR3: CASSEPGPESPLHF

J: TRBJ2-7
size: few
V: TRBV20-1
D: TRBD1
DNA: TGCAGTGCTAGCCGCGGCAGGGGGCAATTCTACGAGCAGTACTTC
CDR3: CSASRGRGQFYEQYF

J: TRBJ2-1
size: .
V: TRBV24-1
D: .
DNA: TGTGCCACCAGTGACCCTGGGTTGGGGTCCTACAATGAGCAGTTCTTC
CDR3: CATSDPGLGSYNEQFF

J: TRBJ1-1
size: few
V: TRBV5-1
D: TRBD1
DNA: TGCGCCAGCAGCTTGGGGGGGACAGGGATGAACACTGAAGCTTTCTTT
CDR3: CASSLGGTGMNTEAFF

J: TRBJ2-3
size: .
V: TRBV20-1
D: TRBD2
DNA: TGCAGTGCTCTCCGGGACTACAGCACAGATACGCAGTATTTT
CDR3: CSALRDYSTDTQYF

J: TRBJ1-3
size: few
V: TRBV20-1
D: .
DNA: TGCAGTGCTAGCTCAGAAGCTTACTCTGGAAACACCATATATTTT
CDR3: CSASSEAYSGNTIYF

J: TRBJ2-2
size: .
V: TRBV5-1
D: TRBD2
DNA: TGCGCCAGCAGCCGGGACGCGGCTGGACTAGCGGGAGCCACCGGGGAGCTGTTTTTT
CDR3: CASSRDAAGLAGATGELFF

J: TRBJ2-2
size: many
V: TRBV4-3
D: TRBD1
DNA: TGCGCCAGCAGCCAAGAGCGGACAGGGGTCGGGGAGCTGTTTTTT
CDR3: CASSQERTGVGELFF

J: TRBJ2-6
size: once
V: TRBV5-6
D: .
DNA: TGTGCCAGCAGCGGGGTCGGGGCCAACGTCCTGACTTTC
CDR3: CASSGVGANVLTF

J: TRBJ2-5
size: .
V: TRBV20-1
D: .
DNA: TGCAGTGCTAGAGCCCGGGAAGCCAACCAAGAGACCCAGTACTTC
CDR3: CSARAREANQETQYF

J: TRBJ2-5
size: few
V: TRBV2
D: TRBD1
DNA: TGTGCCAGCAGTGTCTGGGGACAGAATAAGGGGGAGACCCAGTACTTC
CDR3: CASSVWGQNKGETQYF

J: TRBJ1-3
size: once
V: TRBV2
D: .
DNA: TGTGCCAGCAGTAAAGCAGGCTCTGGAAACACCATATATTTT
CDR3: CASSKAGSGNTIYF

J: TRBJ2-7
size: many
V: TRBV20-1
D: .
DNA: TGCAGTGCTAGCCAACGGGAGTCATCGACCTACGAGCAGTACTTC
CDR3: CSASQRESSTYEQYF

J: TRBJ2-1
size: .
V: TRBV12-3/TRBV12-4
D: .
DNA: TGTGCCAGCAGTTTTTGGGGGGAGTCCTACAATGAGCAGTTCTTC
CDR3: CASSFWGESYNEQFF

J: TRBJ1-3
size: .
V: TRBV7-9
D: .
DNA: TGTGCCAGCAGCACACAACAGGGAAGAGGAAACACCATATATTTT
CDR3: CASSTQQGRGNTIYF

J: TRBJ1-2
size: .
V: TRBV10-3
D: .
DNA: TGTGCCATCAAGGCTCTGGGGGAGAACTATGGCTACACCTTC
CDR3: CAIKALGENYGYTF

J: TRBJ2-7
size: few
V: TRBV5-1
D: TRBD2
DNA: TGCGCCAGCAGTACCTCTAGCGGGAGTTACGAGCAGTACTTC
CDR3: CASSTSSGSYEQYF

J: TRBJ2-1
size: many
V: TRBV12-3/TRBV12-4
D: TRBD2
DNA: TGTGCCAGCAGCCCCTGGGGGGGAGAGGGTGAGCAGTTCTTC
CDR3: CASSPWGGEGEQFF

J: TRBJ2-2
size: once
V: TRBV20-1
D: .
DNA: TGCAGTGCAAGAAGGGTGGGAGCGAACACCGGGGAGCTGTTTTTT
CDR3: CSARRVGANTGELFF

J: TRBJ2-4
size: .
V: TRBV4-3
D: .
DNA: TGCGCCAGCAGCCAGGGGGCAGGGCTGGGCATTCAGTACTTC
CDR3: CASSQGAGLGIQYF

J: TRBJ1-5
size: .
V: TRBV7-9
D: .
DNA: TGTGCCAGCAGCAAGGGGGGGTTGGGTCAGCCCCAGCATTTT
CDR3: CASSKGGLGQPQHF

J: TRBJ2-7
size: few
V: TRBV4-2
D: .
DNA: TGTGCCAGCAGCCAAGATCAGAGACAGGGACCTAAGGAGGGGTACGAGCAGTACTTC
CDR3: CASSQDQRQGPKEGYEQYF

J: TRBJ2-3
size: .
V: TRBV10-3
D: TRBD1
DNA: TGTGCCACCCGACAGGGGATGGTGACAGATACGCAGTATTTT
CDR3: CATRQGMVTDTQYF

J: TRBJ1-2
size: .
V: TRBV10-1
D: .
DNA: TGCGCCAGCAGTGCGGACTTCTATGGCTACACCTTC
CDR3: CASSADFYGYTF

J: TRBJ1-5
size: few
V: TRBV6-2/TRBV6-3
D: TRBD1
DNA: TGTGCCAGCACCCCGGCAGGGGGAAGCAATCAGCCCCAGCATTTT
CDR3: CASTPAGGSNQPQHF

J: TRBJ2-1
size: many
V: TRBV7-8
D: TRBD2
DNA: TGTGCCAGCAGCGCCCCTGGGGGACTAGCGGGAGGGGAGCAGTTCTTC
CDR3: CASSAPGGLAGGEQFF

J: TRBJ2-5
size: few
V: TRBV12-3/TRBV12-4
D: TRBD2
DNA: TGTGCCAGCAGTTCCCTAGCGGGGGGGCCCGGACCCCAGTACTTC
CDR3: CASSSLAGGPGPQYF

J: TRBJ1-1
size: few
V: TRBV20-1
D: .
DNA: TGCAGCGCCGAAGGGACCCGGAACACTGAAGCTTTCTTT
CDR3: CSAEGTRNTEAFF

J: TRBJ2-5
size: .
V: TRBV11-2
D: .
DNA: TGTGCCAGCAGCTTGCGCCCCCGAACGTCGGGGGAGACCCAGTACTTC
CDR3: CASSLRPRTSGETQYF

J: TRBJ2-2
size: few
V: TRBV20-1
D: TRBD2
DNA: TGCAGTGCCCCATCGACTAGCGGGGGGTCCGGGGAGCTGTTTTTT
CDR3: CSAPSTSGGSGELFF

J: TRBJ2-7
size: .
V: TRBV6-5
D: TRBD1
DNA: TGTGCCAGCAGTTACTCGAGGGACAGCGGCTACGAGCAGTACTTC
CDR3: CASSYSRDSGYEQYF

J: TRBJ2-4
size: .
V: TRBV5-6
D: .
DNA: TGTGCCAGCAGCTTGATAGGGGCCTTGTGGGACTTC
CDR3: CASSLIGALWDF

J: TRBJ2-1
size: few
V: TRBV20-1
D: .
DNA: TGCAGTGCTAGAGCCCCATCCGGGAATGAGCAGTTCTTC
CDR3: CSARAPSGNEQFF

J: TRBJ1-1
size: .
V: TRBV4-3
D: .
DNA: TGCGCCAGCAGCCAAGAAGCCTTGGGCACTGAAGCTTTCTTT
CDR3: CASSQEALGTEAFF

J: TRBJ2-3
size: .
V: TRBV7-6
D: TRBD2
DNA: TGTGCCAGCAGCCTCGGGACTAGCGGGGGTTCGCAGTATTTT
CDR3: CASSLGTSGGSQYF

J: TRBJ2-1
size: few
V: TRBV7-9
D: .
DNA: TGTGCCAGCAGCTCGCAAGGCCCCAATGAGCAGTTCTTC
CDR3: CASSSQGPNEQFF

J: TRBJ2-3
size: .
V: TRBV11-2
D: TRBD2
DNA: TGTGCCAGCAGCTTAGTCTCGGGACTAGCCGTGGATACGCAGTATTTT
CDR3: CASSLVSGLAVDTQYF

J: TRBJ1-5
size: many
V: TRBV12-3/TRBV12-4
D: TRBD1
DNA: TGTGCCAGCAGTCCGGACAGGGGCAATCAGCCCCAGCATTTT
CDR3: CASSPDRGNQPQHF

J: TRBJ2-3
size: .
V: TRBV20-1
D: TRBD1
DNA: TGCAGTGCTAGGGCCAAGACAGGGTACACAGATACGCAGTATTTT
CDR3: CSARAKTGYTDTQYF

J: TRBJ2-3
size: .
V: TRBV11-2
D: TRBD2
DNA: TGTGCCAGCAGCTTAGTGGGTCTAGCGGGGGGTTACATCGATACGCAGTATTTT
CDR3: CASSLVGLAGGYIDTQYF

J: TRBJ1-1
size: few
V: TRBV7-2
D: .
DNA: TGTGCCAGCAGCTCCCAGATTTCCCTGAACACTGAAGCTTTCTTT
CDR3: CASSSQISLNTEAFF